This paragraph reports one T cell receptor (beta chain). Its antigen remains unidentified. The sample belongs to a study of shared clonotypes between healthy human individuals. Study as a whole: Each donor contributed plates that comprised three CD4 naive, three CD4 memory, two CD8 naive and one CD8 memory.

V was pared by 0 bases and J by 6 bases, with 12 bases between. This CDR3 region has 15 residues. Germline CDR1 is SGHRS and CDR2 is YFSETQ. The table came from immunoSEQ multiplex PCR; TCRdb's copy has only in-frame clones and leaves some out. The sample yields some 1.5 million clones, approximately 98% seen once. Splitting the CD4+ cells yielded a CD45RA+ naive subset and a CD45RA-negative memory subset. Study-wide points: With four donors compared, around 4.7% of naive CD4 clonotypes were shared. What limited the represented genetic and exposure-history diversity was the small number of donors.

The sample was naive CD4+ T cells sorted from blood. Described subset: CD45RA+ positively selected. This TCR was recovered from a man younger than 40 in good health. J is TRBJ2-2 and V is TRBV5-1, with TRBD1 as a possible D gene (6 bases). This CDR3 reads CASSLESGVSGELFF. The CDR3, as DNA: TGCGCCAGCAGCTTGGAGTCAGGGGTATCCGGGGAGCTGTTTTTT.